The entry that follows covers one T cell receptor beta chain sequence. What it recognizes is unknown. Assay: immunoSEQ multiplex PCR; the TCRdb copy retains only in-frame clones and omits some. There are around 52,000 clones in the sample; 76% occur only once, and 12% lies in the top ten. This sample stems from a study of a mutant IDH1 vaccine in newly diagnosed glioma. As to time point: week 35, safety follow-up. A single vaccine dose contained 300 ug of mutant IDH1 20-mer peptide, and topical imiquimod was used with it. The CDR3 is 13 amino acids. J gave up 3 bases and V 8 bases, and 5 bases lay outside the gene matches. Germline V CDR1 and CDR2: ENHRY, SYGVKD.

V is TRBV10-3 and J is TRBJ2-7; 9 nucleotides agree with TRBD2. The TCR comes from a man aged 35 to 55 with glioma. The specimen comprised PBMCs, sampled from a glioma patient whose treatment included an IDH1 peptide vaccine. CDR3: CAISWREGYEQYF. The CDR3 DNA reads TGTGCCATCTCTTGGCGGGAGGGCTACGAGCAGTACTTC.